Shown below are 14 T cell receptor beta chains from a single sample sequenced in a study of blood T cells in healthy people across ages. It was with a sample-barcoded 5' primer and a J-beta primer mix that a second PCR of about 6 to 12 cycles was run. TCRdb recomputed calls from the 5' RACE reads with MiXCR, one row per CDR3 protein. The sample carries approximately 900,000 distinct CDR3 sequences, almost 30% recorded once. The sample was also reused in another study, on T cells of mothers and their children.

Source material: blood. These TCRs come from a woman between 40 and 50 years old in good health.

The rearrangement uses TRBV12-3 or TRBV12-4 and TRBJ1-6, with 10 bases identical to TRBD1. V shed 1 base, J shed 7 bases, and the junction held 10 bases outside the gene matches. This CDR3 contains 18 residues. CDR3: CASSLGTTGGAGNSPLHF. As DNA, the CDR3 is TGTGCCAGCAGTTTAGGGACGACAGGGGGCGCTGGGAATTCACCCCTCCACTTT.

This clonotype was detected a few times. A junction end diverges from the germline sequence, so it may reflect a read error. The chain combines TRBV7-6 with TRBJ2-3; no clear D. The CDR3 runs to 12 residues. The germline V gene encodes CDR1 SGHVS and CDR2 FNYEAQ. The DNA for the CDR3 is TGTGCCAGCAGCTTTCCGTCAGATACGCGGTATTTT. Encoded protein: CASSFPSDTRYF.

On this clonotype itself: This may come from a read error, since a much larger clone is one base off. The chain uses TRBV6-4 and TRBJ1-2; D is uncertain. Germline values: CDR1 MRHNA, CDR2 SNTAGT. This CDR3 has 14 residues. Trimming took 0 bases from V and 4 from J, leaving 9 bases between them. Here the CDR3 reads CASSDSGGRYGYTF. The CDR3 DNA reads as TGTGCCAGCAGTGACTCCGGAGGGCGCTATGGCTACACCTTC.

CDR3 DNA: TGTGCCAGCAGTGATCCCGCAGGGAGCCCCTACGAGCAGTACTTC. Its protein product is CASSDPAGSPYEQYF. The rearrangement uses TRBV25-1 and TRBJ2-7; perhaps D is TRBD1 or TRBD2 (5 bases each). V lost 3 bases and J 2 bases, leaving 14 bases between the germline ends. The CDR3 is 15 residues long. Germline-derived CDR1 and CDR2 are MGHDK and SYGVNS.

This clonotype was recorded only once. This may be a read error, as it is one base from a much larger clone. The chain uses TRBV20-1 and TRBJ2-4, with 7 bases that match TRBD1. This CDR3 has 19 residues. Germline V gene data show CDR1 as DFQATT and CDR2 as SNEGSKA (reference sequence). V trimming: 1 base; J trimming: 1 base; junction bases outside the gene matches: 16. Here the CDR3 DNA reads TGCAGTGCTAGAGGCCCTGGGCAGGGGGTTGTGTCGGCCAAAAACATTCAGTACTTC. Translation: CSARGPGQGVVSAKNIQYF.

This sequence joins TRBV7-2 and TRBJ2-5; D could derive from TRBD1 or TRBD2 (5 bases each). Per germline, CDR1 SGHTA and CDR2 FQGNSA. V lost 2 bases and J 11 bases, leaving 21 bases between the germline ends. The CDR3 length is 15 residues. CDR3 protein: CASSLWDKLLGEQYF. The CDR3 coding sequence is TGTGCCAGCAGCTTATGGGATAAGCTCTTGGGGGAGCAGTACTTC.

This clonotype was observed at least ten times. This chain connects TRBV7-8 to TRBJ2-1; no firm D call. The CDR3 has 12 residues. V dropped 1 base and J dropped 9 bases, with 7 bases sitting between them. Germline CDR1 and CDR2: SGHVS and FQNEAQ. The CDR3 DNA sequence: TGTGCCAGCAGCTTAGATTACGGTGAGCAGTTCTTC. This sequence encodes CASSLDYGEQFF.

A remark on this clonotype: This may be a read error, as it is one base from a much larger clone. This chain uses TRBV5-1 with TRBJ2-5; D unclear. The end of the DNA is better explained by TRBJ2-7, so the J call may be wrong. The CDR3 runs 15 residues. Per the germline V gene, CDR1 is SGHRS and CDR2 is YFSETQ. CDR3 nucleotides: TGCGCCAGCAGCTTGGGTTCCGGGTGGGCCGACGAGCAGTACTTC. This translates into CASSLGSGWADEQYF.

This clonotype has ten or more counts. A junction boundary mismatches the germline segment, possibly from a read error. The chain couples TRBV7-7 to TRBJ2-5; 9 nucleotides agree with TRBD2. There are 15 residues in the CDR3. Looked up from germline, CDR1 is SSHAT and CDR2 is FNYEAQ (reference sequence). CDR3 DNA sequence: TGTGCTAGCAGCCCCGAGCCAGCGGGGGGTGAGACCCAGTACTTC. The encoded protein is CASSPEPAGGETQYF. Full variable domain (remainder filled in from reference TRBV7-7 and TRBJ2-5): GAGVSQSPRYKVTKRGQDVTLRCDPISSHATLYWYQQALGQGPEFLTYFNYEAQPDKSGLPSDRFSAERPEGSISTLTIQRTEQRDSAMYRCASSPEPAGGETQYFGPGTRLLVL.

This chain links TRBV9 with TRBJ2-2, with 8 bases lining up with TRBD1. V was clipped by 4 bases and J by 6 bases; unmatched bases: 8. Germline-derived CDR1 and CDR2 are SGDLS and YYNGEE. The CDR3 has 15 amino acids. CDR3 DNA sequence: TGTGCCAGCAGCCCCGGTCGGACAGGGCCCGGGGAGCTGTTTTTT. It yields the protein CASSPGRTGPGELFF.

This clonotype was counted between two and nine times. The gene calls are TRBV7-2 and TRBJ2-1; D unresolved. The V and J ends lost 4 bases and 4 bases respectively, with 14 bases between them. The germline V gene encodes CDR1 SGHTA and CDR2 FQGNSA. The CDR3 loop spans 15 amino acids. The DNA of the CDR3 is TGTGCCAGCAGCTCGCCGGGCCTTGGGTACAATGAGCAGTTCTTC. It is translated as CASSSPGLGYNEQFF.

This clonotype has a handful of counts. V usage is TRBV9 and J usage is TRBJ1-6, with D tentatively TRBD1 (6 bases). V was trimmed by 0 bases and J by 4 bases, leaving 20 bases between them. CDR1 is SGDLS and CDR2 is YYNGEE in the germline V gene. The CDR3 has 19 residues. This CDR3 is CASSVGIMGAASYNSPLHF. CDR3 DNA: TGTGCCAGCAGCGTAGGAATCATGGGGGCCGCAAGTTATAATTCACCCCTCCACTTT.

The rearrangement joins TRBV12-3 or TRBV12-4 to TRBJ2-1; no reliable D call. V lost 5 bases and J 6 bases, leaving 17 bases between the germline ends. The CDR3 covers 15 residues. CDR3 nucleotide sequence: TGTGCCAGCAGTACCGATCTAGAGCTCTTCAATGAGCAGTTCTTC. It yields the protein CASSTDLELFNEQFF.

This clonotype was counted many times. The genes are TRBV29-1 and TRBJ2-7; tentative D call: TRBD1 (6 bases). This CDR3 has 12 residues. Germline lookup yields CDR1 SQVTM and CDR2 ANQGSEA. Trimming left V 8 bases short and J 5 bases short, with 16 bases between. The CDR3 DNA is TGCAGCTCAAGGACAGCAGCCGACGAGCAGTACTTC. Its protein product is CSSRTAADEQYF.